This T cell receptor (beta chain) originates from a study of T cells in localized non-small cell lung cancer. Whole-study findings and limits: The study sequenced only one region of the tumor. As a result, intratumor heterogeneity could not be excluded and remains possible.

A note on this clone: As yet, its antigen is unknown.

Germline lookup yields CDR1 LGHNA and CDR2 YSLEER. Trimming cost V 0 bases and J 10 bases, with 13 bases left between them. The CDR3 is made up of 15 amino acids. Clones were sequenced by immunoSEQ multiplex PCR, and TCRdb holds only the in-frame ones, with some missing. The sample shows approximately 10,000 clones, 82% of them seen only once. Material: peripheral blood mononuclear cells, obtained before any cancer treatment. The chain recombines TRBV4-3 with TRBJ1-6; D is uncertain. This sequence was found in a female donor over 55 with stage II lung adenocarcinoma. The CDR3 DNA reads as TGCGCCAGCAGCCAAGAGGGTCCGGGGAACTCACCCCTCCACTTT. This codes for CASSQEGPGNSPLHF.